This T cell receptor (beta chain) was sequenced for a study of cytomegalovirus exposure and HLA in healthy donors. Concerning this clone: Its antigen remains unknown.

Primers for the PCR totalled 60 Vbeta and 13 Jbeta. Assay used: immunoSEQ multiplex PCR; TCRdb lists only in-frame clones, some missing. The sample holds some 78,000 clones, 60% to 75% seen once. Study-level results: Relative to equally common others, HLA-associated TCR beta chains showed greater clonal expansion in a later analysis. Later analysis associated a missense DCLRE1C variant with TCR beta V- and J-gene trimming.

This CDR3 spans 14 amino acids. Trimming cost V 6 bases and J 6 bases; bases outside gene matches: 7. CDR1 is SQVTM and CDR2 is ANQGSEA in the germline V gene. This TCR was recovered from a woman between 40 and 50 years old in good health and CMV-seropositive. The sequencing sample was made of PBMCs. The V gene is TRBV29-1, the J gene TRBJ2-2; TRBD1 agrees at 10 bases. CDR3 DNA sequence: TGCAGCGTCCGCGAGACAGGGGGCTCCGGGGAGCTGTTTTTT. It is translated as CSVRETGGSGELFF.